The next 21 T cell receptor beta chains were all read from a single sample in a study of T cell changes during pregnancy in multiple sclerosis. Repertoires were generated with immunoSEQ multiplex PCR, while TCRdb's copy carries only in-frame clones and drops some. The sample holds about 13,000 clones; roughly 90% are singletons and the top ten take about an eighth. The source was CD8+ T cells from peripheral blood mononuclear cells, collected after pregnancy. These receptors were taken from a female donor in good health, enrolled as a control in a pregnancy study.

The J gene is TRBJ2-1, the V gene TRBV7-6; 8 nucleotides align to TRBD2. CDR3 length equals 14 residues. CDR1 and CDR2 (germline): SGHVS, FNYEAQ. J gave up 6 bases and V 5 bases, and 6 bases lay outside the gene matches. The CDR3 bases are TGTGCCAGCAGCCGTGCGGGAGGATTCAATGAGCAGTTCTTC. Amino acid sequence: CASSRAGGFNEQFF.

Comments on this clone: At one end the junction does not follow the germline gene, possibly because of a read error. This sequence joins TRBV7-9 and TRBJ2-1, with 11 bases lining up with TRBD2. The CDR3 loop spans 15 amino acids. The germline gives CDR1 SEHNR, CDR2 FQNEAQ (reference sequence). The CDR3 region is CASSLASGRSNEQFF. As DNA, the CDR3 is TGTGCCAGCAGCCTAGCTAGCGGGAGGTCCAATGAGCAGTTCTTC.

The chain carries TRBV5-1 and TRBJ2-1; TRBD2 aligns across 14 bases. V trimming: 1 base; J trimming: 8 bases; junction bases outside the gene matches: 2. Germline V gene sequence: CDR1 SGHRS, CDR2 YFSETQ. The CDR3 extends over 15 amino acids. The CDR3 nucleotides are TGCGCCAGCAGCTTGATGACTAGCGGGAGGGATGAGCAGTTCTTC. Residues: CASSLMTSGRDEQFF.

The chain combines TRBV19 with TRBJ2-1; 11 bases agree with TRBD2. J was trimmed by 7 bases and V by 5 bases; bases with no gene match: 10. CDR1 and CDR2 from the germline V gene are LNHDA and SQIVND (reference sequence). This CDR3 contains 16 residues. The chain's CDR3 is CASSLPGLAAGNEQFF. CDR3 DNA: TGTGCCAGTAGTTTACCGGGACTAGCGGCGGGAAATGAGCAGTTCTTC.

The genes are TRBV28 and TRBJ2-1, with 9 bases identical to TRBD2. V gave up 6 bases and J gave up 6 bases; unmatched junction bases: 9. The CDR3 is made up of 15 amino acids. CDR1 is MDHEN and CDR2 is SYDVKM in the germline V gene. The CDR3: CASSPGTSSINEQFF. DNA of the CDR3: TGTGCCAGCAGCCCCGGGACTAGCAGTATCAATGAGCAGTTCTTC. Together with reference TRBV28 and TRBJ2-1, the CDR3 gives the full variable domain: DVKVTQSSRYLVKRTGEKVFLECVQDMDHENMFWYRQDPGLGLRLIYFSYDVKMKEKGDIPEGYSVSREKKERFSLILESASTNQTSMYLCASSPGTSSINEQFFGPGTRLTVL.

The table lists this clone with a count of one. This chain connects TRBV19 to TRBJ1-5; TRBD1 is a possible D gene (5 bases). From germline, CDR1 is LNHDA and CDR2 SQIVND (reference sequence). The CDR3 runs 15 residues. V was cut by 2 bases and J by 1 base, with 9 bases left in between. The CDR3 loop is CASSITGRSNQPQHF. CDR3 sequence (DNA): TGTGCCAGTAGTATAACAGGTAGGAGCAATCAGCCCCAGCATTTT.

The V and J genes are TRBV27 and TRBJ2-7, with a tentative D call TRBD1 (6 bases). V lost 5 bases and J lost 3, with 11 bases in between. CDR1 and CDR2 from the germline V gene are MNHEY and SMNVEV (reference sequence). This CDR3 is built from 13 residues. The CDR3 nucleotides read TGTGCCAGCAGTCTAGTAGGGGGCTACGAGCAGTACTTC. This sequence encodes CASSLVGGYEQYF.

The chain employs TRBV15 and TRBJ1-4, with no clear D. The V end lost 1 base, the J end lost 5 bases, and 14 bases lay between the germline ends. Germline values: CDR1 LNHNV, CDR2 YYDKDF (reference sequence). This CDR3 has 16 residues. CDR3 sequence (DNA): TGTGCCACCAGCAGAGGAAAACTTGGTATGAATGAAAAACTGTTTTTT. Amino acids: CATSRGKLGMNEKLFF.

The chain links TRBV2 to TRBJ1-3; no clear D gene. From germline, CDR1 is SNHLY and CDR2 FYNNEI. V was pared by 1 base and J by 1 base, with 8 bases between. This CDR3 is 15 amino acids long. In nucleotides, the CDR3 is TGTGCCAGCAGTGAAGTGGGCAGTTCTGGAAACACCATATATTTT. Protein: CASSEVGSSGNTIYF. Complete variable domain (other parts from reference TRBV2 and TRBJ1-3): EPEVTQTPSHQVTQMGQEVILRCVPISNHLYFYWYRQILGQKVEFLVSFYNNEISEKSEIFDDQFSVERPDGSNFTLKIRSTKLEDSAMYFCASSEVGSSGNTIYFGEGSWLTVV.

The CDR3 spells CASSFRDRGENEQFF. The CDR3, as DNA: TGTGCCAGCAGCTTCCGGGACAGGGGTGAGAATGAGCAGTTCTTC. The V call is TRBV5-6, the J call TRBJ2-1, with 10 bases that match TRBD1. V lost 2 bases to trimming and J lost 7 bases; unmatched junction nucleotides: 6. Germline CDR1 SGHDT, CDR2 YYEEEE. CDR3 length: 15 amino acids. The full variable domain, in which reference TRBV5-6 and TRBJ2-1 provide the parts outside the CDR3, is DAGVTQSPTHLIKTRGQQVTLRCSPKSGHDTVSWYQQALGQGPQFIFQYYEEEERQRGNFPDRFSGHQFPNYSSELNVNALLLGDSALYLCASSFRDRGENEQFFGPGTRLTVL.

This chain connects TRBV18 to TRBJ2-2, with 8 nucleotides matching TRBD1. CDR1 KGHSH and CDR2 LQKENI come from the germline V gene. The junction had 7 bases not matched to a gene; V was cut back by 2 bases and J by 5 bases. This CDR3 has 16 amino acids. The CDR3 reads CASSPGQGPRTGELFF. The CDR3 DNA follows: TGTGCCAGCTCACCAGGACAGGGACCGAGGACCGGGGAGCTGTTTTTT.

This sequence joins TRBV4-1 and TRBJ2-7; TRBD2 might be the D (5 bases). This CDR3 has 14 residues. V was trimmed by 1 base and J by 5 bases, leaving 12 bases between them. Germline V gene data show CDR1 as MGHRA and CDR2 as YSYEKL. Here the CDR3 reads CASSQVRGKDEQYF. CDR3 sequence (DNA): TGCGCCAGCAGCCAAGTGCGAGGGAAGGACGAGCAGTACTTC.

The gene calls are TRBV27 and TRBJ1-2; 8 nucleotides align to TRBD1. The CDR3 totals 12 residues. V dropped 3 bases and J dropped 8; count of bases not matched to a gene: 2. Per the germline V gene, CDR1 is MNHEY and CDR2 is SMNVEV (reference sequence). In DNA, the CDR3 is TGTGCCAGCAGTTTGACAGGGGTCGGCTACACCTTC. The encoded protein is CASSLTGVGYTF.

The chain links TRBV6-1 to TRBJ1-1; TRBD1 aligns across 7 bases. The V and J ends lost 9 bases and 0 bases, in that order; junction bases with no gene match: 1. The germline CDR1 and CDR2 sequences are MNHNS and SASEGT. The CDR3 spans 12 residues. CDR3 sequence (DNA): TGTGCCAGTACAGGGGTGAACACTGAAGCTTTCTTT. Amino acid sequence: CASTGVNTEAFF.

The CDR3 region has the DNA TGTGCCAGCACCCATGGGGGGACCGGGGAGCTGTTTTTT. Protein sequence: CASTHGGTGELFF. The chain recombines TRBV27 with TRBJ2-2; tentative D call: TRBD2 (6 bases). This CDR3 is 13 amino acids long. Germline CDR1 and CDR2: MNHEY and SMNVEV (reference sequence). Between the trimmed V and J ends, which lost 7 bases and 5 bases, there was a span of 11 bases.

V is TRBV6-4 and J is TRBJ2-1, with a weak D call TRBD2 (5 bases). The CDR3 is 14 residues long. Trimming cost V 5 bases and J 0 bases, with 8 bases left between them. CDR1 is MRHNA and CDR2 is SNTAGT in the germline V gene. The CDR3 sequence is CASSPGSSYNEQFF. For the CDR3, the DNA is TGTGCCAGCAGTCCGGGGAGCTCCTACAATGAGCAGTTCTTC.

J is TRBJ1-4 and V is TRBV10-3; possibly TRBD1 for D (5 bases). Trimming shortened V by 0 bases and J by 7 bases, and 12 bases separated the two germline ends. Per the germline V gene, CDR1 is ENHRY and CDR2 is SYGVKD. The CDR3 is 15 residues long. CDR3 in DNA: TGTGCCATCAGTGAGTCGTTGCAGGGCGGTGAAAAACTGTTTTTT. Protein sequence: CAISESLQGGEKLFF.

This rearrangement joins TRBV27 to TRBJ1-5; TRBD1 aligns across 8 bases. J was trimmed by 7 bases and V by 4 bases; bases with no gene match: 6. Germline CDR1 is MNHEY and CDR2 is SMNVEV (reference sequence). The CDR3 runs to 14 residues. CDR3 amino acids: CASSYGQGGQPQHF. In nucleotides, the CDR3 is TGTGCCAGCAGTTACGGACAGGGAGGGCAGCCCCAGCATTTT.

The chain employs TRBV11-2 and TRBJ2-1; D remains ambiguous. V lost 1 base and J lost 7, with 5 bases in between. From germline, CDR1 is SGHAT and CDR2 FQNNGV. The CDR3 sequence is 12 residues long. CDR3 nucleotide sequence: TGTGCCAGCAGCTTAGCGCGGAATGAGCAGTTCTTC. Translation: CASSLARNEQFF. The whole variable domain, remainder taken from reference TRBV11-2 and TRBJ2-1, is EAGVAQSPRYKIIEKRQSVAFWCNPISGHATLYWYQQILGQGPKLLIQFQNNGVVDDSQLPKDRFSAERLKGVDSTLKIQPAKLEDSAVYLCASSLARNEQFFGPGTRLTVL.

The chain joins TRBV11-2 to TRBJ2-2, with 13 bases aligning to TRBD2. V gave up 4 bases and J gave up 6 bases; unmatched junction bases: 11. Germline CDR1 and CDR2: SGHAT and FQNNGV. The CDR3 is 18 residues long. The CDR3 DNA reads as TGTGCCAGCAGCTCTTGGACTAGCGGGGGACCCAGGGCCGGGGAGCTGTTTTTT. Its translation is CASSSWTSGGPRAGELFF.

The rearrangement joins TRBV4-2 to TRBJ2-3; 9 positions agree with TRBD2. The CDR3 covers 14 residues. Looked up from germline, CDR1 is LGHNA and CDR2 is YNFKEQ. The trim removed 8 bases at V and 6 bases at J, leaving 9 bases unmatched. CDR3 nucleotide sequence: TGTGCCAGCGCCCTGGGGGCGGGAGGGGATACGCAGTATTTT. Protein product: CASALGAGGDTQYF.